Following are 8 T cell receptor beta chains from one sample sequenced in a study of shared clonotypes between healthy human individuals. Only in-frame clones appear in the TCRdb table, and some are missing; sequencing was by immunoSEQ multiplex PCR. Among under 1,900,000 clones, approximately 98.5% were seen once, and the ten largest hold around 0.38%. Material for sequencing was naive CD4+ T cells sorted from blood. Subset of the sample: CD45RA+ positively selected. These receptors were taken from a man younger than 40 in good health.

Only one count was recorded for this clone. The sample has other DNA sequences that encode this CDR3 too. The chain has TRBV5-1 and TRBJ2-3; 11 nucleotides align to TRBD2. Germline CDR1 is SGHRS and CDR2 is YFSETQ. The J segment lost 0 bases and the V segment lost 4 bases, leaving 4 bases of the junction unmatched. The CDR3 spans 16 residues. CDR3 sequence reads: CASSPGTSGSTDTQYF. Written as DNA, the CDR3 is TGCGCCAGCAGCCCCGGGACTAGCGGCAGCACAGATACGCAGTATTTT. The full variable domain, its missing parts supplied by reference TRBV5-1 and TRBJ2-3, is KAGVTQTPRYLIKTRGQQVTLSCSPISGHRSVSWYQQTPGQGLQFLFEYFSETQRNKGNFPGRFSGRQFSNSRSEMNVSTLELGDSALYLCASSPGTSGSTDTQYFGPGTRLTVL.

The V and J genes are TRBV28 and TRBJ1-4; D unclear. Germline lookup yields CDR1 MDHEN and CDR2 SYDVKM. The V gene lost 8 bases and the J gene lost 8 bases, with 12 bases spanning the gap. The CDR3 runs to 12 residues. The CDR3 loop is CASRPTLEKLFF. The CDR3 bases are TGTGCCAGCCGCCCCACCTTGGAAAAACTGTTTTTT.

The chain employs TRBV30 and TRBJ1-4, with a weak D call TRBD1 (5 bases). With 4 bases removed from V and 0 bases from J, the gap between germline ends came to 15 bases. CDR3 length: 16 residues. Looked up from germline, CDR1 is GTSNPN and CDR2 is SVGIG (reference sequence). The CDR3 region is CAWTPGAYSTNEKLFF. The CDR3 nucleotides are TGTGCCTGGACCCCCGGGGCCTACTCAACTAATGAAAAACTGTTTTTT. Full variable domain (outside the CDR3, taken from reference TRBV30 and TRBJ1-4): SQTIHQWPATLVQPVGSPLSLECTVEGTSNPNLYWYRQAAGRGLQLLFYSVGIGQISSEVPQNLSASRPQDRQFILSSKKLLLSDSGFYLCAWTPGAYSTNEKLFFGSGTQLSVL.

The genes are TRBV7-2 and TRBJ2-1; TRBD2 matches 7 bases. The V and J ends lost 4 bases and 4 bases, in that order; junction bases with no gene match: 4. This CDR3 is built from 14 residues. The germline V gene has CDR1 SGHTA and CDR2 FQGNSA. CDR3 sequence reads: CASSWTRIYNEQFF. In DNA, the CDR3 is TGTGCCAGCAGCTGGACTAGAATATACAATGAGCAGTTCTTC.

This clone was recorded once. The genes are TRBV18 and TRBJ1-2; TRBD1 might be the D (5 bases). Trimming took 2 bases from V and 6 from J, leaving 10 bases between them. Germline CDR1 and CDR2: KGHSH and LQKENI. This CDR3 comprises 13 residues. The CDR3 nucleotides read TGTGCCAGCTCACCAGAGCAGGGTAATGGCTACACCTTC. It translates to CASSPEQGNGYTF.

J is TRBJ2-1 and V is TRBV9; TRBD2 matches at 9 bases. Looked up from germline, CDR1 is SGDLS and CDR2 is YYNGEE. The junction had 7 bases not matched to a gene; V was cut back by 0 bases and J by 6 bases. The CDR3 sequence is 16 residues long. DNA of the CDR3: TGTGCCAGCAGCGTAGTGGCTAGCGGGGTACCCAATGAGCAGTTCTTC. This encodes CASSVVASGVPNEQFF.

This CDR3 reads CASSTSTGRLAGASSYNEQFF. The DNA for the CDR3 is TGTGCCAGCAGCACATCGACAGGGAGGCTAGCGGGAGCGAGCTCCTACAATGAGCAGTTCTTC. The chain uses TRBV9 and TRBJ2-1, with TRBD2 identical over 10 bases. The germline V gene encodes CDR1 SGDLS and CDR2 YYNGEE. After removal of 4 bases from V and 0 bases from J, the junction contained 19 bases not matched to a gene. The CDR3 consists of 21 residues.

The chain joins TRBV5-1 to TRBJ2-2, with D perhaps matching TRBD2 (6 bases). This CDR3 has 16 amino acids. CDR1 and CDR2 (germline): SGHRS, YFSETQ. Trimming took 3 bases from V and 1 from J, leaving 13 bases between them. CDR3 amino acids: CASSSGGTGNTGELFF. The CDR3 DNA is TGCGCCAGCAGCTCTGGAGGGACGGGGAACACCGGGGAGCTGTTTTTT.